This TCR beta chain stems from a study of breast tumors, draining lymph nodes, adjacent tissues. A note on this clonotype: The antigen is undetermined.

Breast cancer patients provided tissue from their axillary draining lymph nodes. Overall study findings and caveats: Compared with basal-like, luminal-like tumors shared significantly more repertoire with nontumor tissue. Tumor TCR diversity was below lymph nodes but above nontumor tissue. Data fit most tumor T cells coming from lymph node, expanding in tumor.

TCRdb reprocessed the multiplex PCR reads via MiXCR and lists one record per CDR3 protein. The data hold 130,000 or so distinct CDR3 sequences, with approximately 20% observed a single time. Germline assignment: CDR1 LNHNV and CDR2 YYDKDF (reference sequence). CDR3 size: 13 residues. With 5 bases removed from V and 2 bases from J, the gap between germline ends came to 4 bases. Material: axillary lymph node tissue. The clonotype comes from a female donor with breast cancer. Some clones in this sample may be carry-over from other donors' samples. This sequence joins TRBV15 and TRBJ2-6; the D is unclear. As DNA, the CDR3 is TGTGCCACCAGCCAGGCTGGGGCCAACGTCCTGACTTTC. Protein: CATSQAGANVLTF.